These T cell receptor beta chains were read from a single sample in a study of T cell responses to AZD1222 COVID-19 vaccine. Data came from immunoSEQ multiplex PCR; TCRdb stores just in-frame clones and leaves some out. Here the sample spans 150,000 or so clones, 70% to 90% being singletons. Sequencing was performed on peripheral blood, taken on day 0 of AZD1222 vaccination. The receptors were gathered from an adult in good health. The CDR3 runs from the conserved cysteine through the conserved F or W. The order of the fields is V gene, J gene, CDR3 protein.

TRBV2	TRBJ1-1	CATHPVSMNTEAFF
TRBV10-3	TRBJ1-1	CAISEPGWDTEAFF
TRBV10-2	TRBJ2-3	CASSVLAGGKDTQYF
TRBV7-3	TRBJ2-3	CASSLDTDTQYF
TRBV28	TRBJ2-7	CASLDRAFPPYEQYF
TRBV11-1	TRBJ2-2	CASSRRGGDGELFF
TRBV6-2/TRBV6-3	TRBJ2-7	CASSYSVGAVPNEQYF
TRBV15	TRBJ1-4	CATSRDRQGSNEKLFF
TRBV5-1	TRBJ2-3	CASSRDRAEDTQYF
TRBV20-1	TRBJ2-1	CSASRSGSGFF
TRBV28	TRBJ1-5	CASSIPSGTGVFGYSNQPQHF
TRBV29-1	TRBJ1-4	CSVREPANEKLFF
TRBV28	TRBJ1-6	CASRASSYNSPLHF
TRBV28	TRBJ2-6	CASSMDRRGSGANVLTF
TRBV27	TRBJ2-6	CASRPGLAGAGANVLTF
TRBV19	TRBJ2-5	CASRSGTTGETQYF
TRBV6-5	TRBJ2-1	CASSYLGSVSYNEQFF
TRBV10-1	TRBJ2-5	CASSEKPEKIQYF
TRBV5-1	TRBJ1-1	CASSPRTLNTEAFF
TRBV5-5	TRBJ1-2	CASSLDVGGYTF
TRBV7-9	TRBJ1-1	CASSFQGGNTEAFF
TRBV10-3	TRBJ1-1	CAVGGFMNTEAFF
TRBV7-9	TRBJ2-1	CASSIHRAVDEQFF
TRBV3-1/TRBV3-2	TRBJ1-6	CASSQVWGGVNSPLHF
TRBV6-2/TRBV6-3	TRBJ1-1	CASSLPWSTEAFF
TRBV6-2/TRBV6-3	TRBJ2-3	CASSPRLKADTQYF
TRBV7-3	TRBJ2-1	CASSPTVSGAGEQFF
TRBV2	TRBJ1-2	CASRPRLTYNYGYTF
TRBV7-9	TRBJ2-1	CASSFDSVKQFF
TRBV25-1	TRBJ1-2	CASSAGSNYGYTF
TRBV12-3/TRBV12-4	TRBJ1-1	CASSSTDTEAFF
TRBV19	TRBJ1-5	CARPAVLTGENQPQHF
TRBV7-8	TRBJ2-7	CASSWTGKAYEQYF
TRBV6-6	TRBJ1-2	CASLTGADSGYTF
TRBV27	TRBJ1-1	CASSPLTGGSMNTEAFF
TRBV30	TRBJ1-1	CAWSVLGGWGAFF
TRBV28	TRBJ1-4	CASSLMGREKLFF
TRBV11-2	TRBJ2-7	CASSLVGVAAVYEQYF
TRBV16	TRBJ1-1	CASSQQSGNTEAFF
TRBV7-6	TRBJ2-7	CASSLSGRAGEQYF
TRBV5-6	TRBJ2-7	CASSSRLAGELYEQYF
TRBV9	TRBJ2-2	CASSVGGGAPGELFF
TRBV30	TRBJ1-2	CAWTPQGALGYTF
TRBV30	TRBJ1-3	CAWSSDSLGGNTIYF
TRBV6-6	TRBJ1-1	CASSFQWNTEAFF
TRBV9	TRBJ2-2	CASSVAAGELFF
TRBV5-1	TRBJ1-4	CASSRAVEKEKLFF
TRBV28	TRBJ1-5	CASSLSLAGNQPQHF
TRBV12-3/TRBV12-4	TRBJ2-7	CASSRQLSYEQYF
TRBV6-6	TRBJ1-1	CASSYTENTEAFF
TRBV9	TRBJ2-7	CASSVGRGGGAYEQYF
TRBV6-1	TRBJ2-2	CASSEAGTGTGELFF
TRBV7-2	TRBJ2-3	CASSLGLRTDTQYF
TRBV7-2	TRBJ2-7	CASSLARGLSSYEQYF